This T cell receptor beta chain was obtained from a study of T cell changes during pregnancy in multiple sclerosis. Generated by immunoSEQ multiplex PCR, the TCRdb table keeps only in-frame clones and is missing some. The sample carries more than 85,000 clones, about 94% recorded once. This clone was recorded once. The receptor's source is a female donor with multiple sclerosis, enrolled in a pregnancy study. Material: peripheral blood, obtained before pregnancy.

The CDR3 reads CASSDGTSGVEQFF. CDR3 nucleotides: TGTGCCAGCAGTGACGGGACTAGCGGGGTGGAGCAGTTCTTC. This chain uses TRBV6-4 with TRBJ2-1; 13 bases agree with TRBD2. The CDR3 covers 14 residues. Germline V lookup: CDR1 MRHNA, CDR2 SNTAGT. V shed 2 bases, J shed 10 bases, and the junction held 2 bases outside the gene matches.